This TCR beta chain is drawn from a study of CD8+ T cells in alopecia areata. Treatment in this sample: oral pan-JAK inhibitor, 5-10 mg twice daily. Researchers took lesional scalp punch biopsies and peripheral blood from people who were alopecia areata patients. Germline CDR1 MGHRA, CDR2 YSYEKL. The CDR3 is 16 amino acids. The V segment lost 2 bases and the J segment 3 bases; nucleotides outside the gene matches: 5. The sequencing template was cDNA reverse transcribed from extracted RNA. This table comes from immunoSEQ multiplex PCR, and its TCRdb copy is limited to in-frame clones, with some not included. The sample yields about 140,000 clones, 85% to 90% seen once.

The sequencing used CD8+ T cells sorted from blood, collected at week 4, from a patient treated with tofacitinib. The clonotype originates from a human donor with alopecia areata. The gene calls are TRBV4-1 and TRBJ2-3; the match to TRBD2 covers 10 bases. Here the CDR3 reads CASSQRAAGGTDTQYF. CDR3 coding DNA: TGCGCCAGCAGCCAAAGGGCAGCGGGAGGGACAGATACGCAGTATTTT.